The entry that follows covers one TCR beta chain sequence. Antigen specificity is unknown. Stated time point: baseline, week 1 (first vaccination visit). Treatment described: pre-vaccination baseline after standard-of-care therapy. In every donor, the tumor was a new WHO grade 3 or 4 IDH1-mutant, ATRX-lost astrocytoma. The record originates from a study of a mutant IDH1 vaccine in newly diagnosed glioma. Overall study: Radiotherapy, temozolomide, or both had been given previously, and both were given to most.

The table came from immunoSEQ multiplex PCR; TCRdb's copy has only in-frame clones and leaves some out. The sample consists of about 100,000 clones, 80% of them appearing once. Trimming pared 4 bases from V and 3 bases from J, leaving 15 bases between. The CDR3 consists of 15 residues. Germline lookup yields CDR1 SEHNR and CDR2 FQNEAQ (reference sequence). The study's findings and limits: It seemed that pseudoprogression was not linked to changes in the top peripheral T cell clonotypes.

The clonotype originates from a man aged 35 to 55 with glioma. The rearrangement links TRBV7-9 to TRBJ1-2; possibly TRBD1 for D (6 bases). The specimen was PBMCs, collected from a glioma patient treated with radiotherapy, temozolomide or both. Here the CDR3 DNA reads TGTGCCAGCAGCTATGGACAGCCGATGCACTATGGCTACACCTTC. Translation: CASSYGQPMHYGYTF. Full variable domain (missing parts from reference TRBV7-9 and TRBJ1-2): DTGVSQNPRHKITKRGQNVTFRCDPISEHNRLYWYRQTLGQGPEFLTYFQNEAQLEKSRLLSDRFSAERPKGSFSTLEIQRTEQGDSAMYLCASSYGQPMHYGYTFGSGTRLTVV.